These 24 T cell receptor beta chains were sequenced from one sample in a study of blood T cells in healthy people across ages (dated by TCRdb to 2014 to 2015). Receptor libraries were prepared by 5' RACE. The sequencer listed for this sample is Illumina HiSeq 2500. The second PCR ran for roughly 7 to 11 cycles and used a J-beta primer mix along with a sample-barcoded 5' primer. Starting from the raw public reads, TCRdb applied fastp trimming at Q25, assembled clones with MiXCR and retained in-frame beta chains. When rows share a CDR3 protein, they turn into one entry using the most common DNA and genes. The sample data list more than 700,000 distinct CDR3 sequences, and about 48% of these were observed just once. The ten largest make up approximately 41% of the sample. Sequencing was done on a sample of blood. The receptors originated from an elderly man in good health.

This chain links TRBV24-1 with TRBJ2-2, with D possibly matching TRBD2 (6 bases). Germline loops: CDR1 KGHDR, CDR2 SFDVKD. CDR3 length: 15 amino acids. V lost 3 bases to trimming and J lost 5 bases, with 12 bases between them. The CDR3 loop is CATSDAGRRTGELFF. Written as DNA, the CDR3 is TGTGCCACCAGTGATGCGGGGCGCCGGACCGGGGAGCTGTTTTTT.

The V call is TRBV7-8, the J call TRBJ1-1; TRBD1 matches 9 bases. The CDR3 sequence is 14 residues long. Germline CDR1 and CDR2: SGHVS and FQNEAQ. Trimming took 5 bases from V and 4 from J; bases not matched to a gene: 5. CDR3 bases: TGTGCCAGCAGCCCCCGGGACAGGGCCACTGAAGCTTTCTTT. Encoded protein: CASSPRDRATEAFF.

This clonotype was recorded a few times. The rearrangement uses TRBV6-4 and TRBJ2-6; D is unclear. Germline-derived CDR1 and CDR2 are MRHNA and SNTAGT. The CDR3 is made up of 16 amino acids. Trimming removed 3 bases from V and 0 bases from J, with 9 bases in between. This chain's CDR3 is CASSDWPSSGANVLTF. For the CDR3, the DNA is TGTGCCAGCAGTGATTGGCCCAGCTCTGGGGCCAACGTCCTGACTTTC.

In nucleotides, the CDR3 is TGTGCCAGCAGCTTAGAGGGGACAGGGAAGTTCTTC. This encodes CASSLEGTGKFF. The chain joins TRBV7-2 to TRBJ2-1, with 9 bases aligning to TRBD1. Trimming took 1 base from V and 14 from J; bases not matched to a gene: 3. CDR1 is SGHTA and CDR2 is FQGNSA in the germline V gene. CDR3 size: 12 residues.

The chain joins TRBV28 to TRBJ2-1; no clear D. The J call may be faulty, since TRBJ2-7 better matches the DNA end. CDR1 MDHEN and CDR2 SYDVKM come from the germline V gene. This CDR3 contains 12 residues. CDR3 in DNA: TGTGCCAGCAGGTTAGTCTACAATGAGCAGTACTTC. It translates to CASRLVYNEQYF.

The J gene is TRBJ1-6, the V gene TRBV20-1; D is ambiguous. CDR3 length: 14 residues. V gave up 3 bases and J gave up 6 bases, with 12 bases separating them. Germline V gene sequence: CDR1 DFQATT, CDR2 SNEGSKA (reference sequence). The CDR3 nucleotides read TGCAGTGCTAGGGAGGGCCTAGCTAATTCACCCCTCCACTTT. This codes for CSAREGLANSPLHF.

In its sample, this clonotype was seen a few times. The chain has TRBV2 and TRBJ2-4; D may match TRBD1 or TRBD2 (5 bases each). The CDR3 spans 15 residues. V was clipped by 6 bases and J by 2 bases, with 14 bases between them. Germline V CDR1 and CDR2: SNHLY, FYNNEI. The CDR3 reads CASSPLWGSKNIQYF. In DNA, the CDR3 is TGTGCCAGCAGCCCCCTCTGGGGGTCCAAAAACATTCAGTACTTC.

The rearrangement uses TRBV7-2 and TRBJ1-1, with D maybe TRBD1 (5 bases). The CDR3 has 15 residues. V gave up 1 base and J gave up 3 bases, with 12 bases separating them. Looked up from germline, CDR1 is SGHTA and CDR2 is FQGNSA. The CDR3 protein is CASSLDARVDTEAFF. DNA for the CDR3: TGTGCCAGCAGCTTAGATGCCAGGGTGGACACTGAAGCTTTCTTT.

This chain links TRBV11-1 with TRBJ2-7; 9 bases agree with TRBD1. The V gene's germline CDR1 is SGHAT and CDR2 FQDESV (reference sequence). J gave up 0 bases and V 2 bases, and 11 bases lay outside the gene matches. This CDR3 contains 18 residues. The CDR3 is CASSLIGTGGESSYEQYF. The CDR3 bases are TGTGCCAGCAGCTTAATAGGAACAGGGGGCGAATCCTCCTACGAGCAGTACTTC.

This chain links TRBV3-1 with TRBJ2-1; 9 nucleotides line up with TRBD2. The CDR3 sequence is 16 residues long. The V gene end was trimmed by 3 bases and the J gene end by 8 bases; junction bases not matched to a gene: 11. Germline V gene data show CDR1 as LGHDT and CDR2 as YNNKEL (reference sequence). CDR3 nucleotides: TGTGCCAGCAGCCATCGGGAAGCGGGGGGCGAGGATGAGCAGTTCTTC. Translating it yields CASSHREAGGEDEQFF.

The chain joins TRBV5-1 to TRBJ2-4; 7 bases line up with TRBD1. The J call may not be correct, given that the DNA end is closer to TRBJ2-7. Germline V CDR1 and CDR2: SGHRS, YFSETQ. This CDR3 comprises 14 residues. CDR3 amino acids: CASSLSRGYYEQYF. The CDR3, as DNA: TGCGCCAGCAGCCTCAGCAGGGGGTACTACGAGCAGTACTTC.

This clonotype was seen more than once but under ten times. CDR3 loop: CSARGGLDEAFF. The CDR3 nucleotides read TGCAGTGCTAGGGGGGGTCTTGATGAAGCTTTCTTT. This chain joins TRBV20-1 and TRBJ1-1; a weak D match, TRBD1 (5 bases). This CDR3 spans 12 amino acids. V dropped 3 bases and J dropped 7 bases, with 12 bases sitting between them. Germline CDR1 DFQATT, CDR2 SNEGSKA (reference sequence).

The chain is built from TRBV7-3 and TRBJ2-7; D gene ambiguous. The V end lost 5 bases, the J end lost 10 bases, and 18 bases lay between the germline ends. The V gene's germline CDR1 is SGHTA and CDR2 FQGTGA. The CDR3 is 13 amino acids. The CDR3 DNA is TGTGCCAGCAGCCAAGGGTCACAGCGTGGTCAGTACTTC. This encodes CASSQGSQRGQYF.

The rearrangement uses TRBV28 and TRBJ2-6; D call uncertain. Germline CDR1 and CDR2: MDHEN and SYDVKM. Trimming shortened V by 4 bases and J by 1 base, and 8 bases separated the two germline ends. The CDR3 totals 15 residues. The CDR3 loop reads CASSSPWSGANVLTF. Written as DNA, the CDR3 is TGTGCCAGCAGTTCTCCTTGGTCTGGGGCCAACGTCCTGACTTTC.

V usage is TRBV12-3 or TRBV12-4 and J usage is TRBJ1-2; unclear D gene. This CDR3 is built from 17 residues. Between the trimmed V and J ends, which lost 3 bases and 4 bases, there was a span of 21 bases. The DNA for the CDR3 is TGTGCCAGCAGTTTTGGTGGACTCGACCCGCGCGCCTATGGCTACACCTTC. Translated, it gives CASSFGGLDPRAYGYTF.

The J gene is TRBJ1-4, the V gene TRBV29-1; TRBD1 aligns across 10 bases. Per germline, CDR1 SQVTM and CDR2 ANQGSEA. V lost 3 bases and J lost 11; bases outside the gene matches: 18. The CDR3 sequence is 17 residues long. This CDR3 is CSVETSVGTGDLGKLFF. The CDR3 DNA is TGCAGCGTTGAGACGAGCGTGGGGACAGGGGACCTTGGGAAACTGTTTTTT.

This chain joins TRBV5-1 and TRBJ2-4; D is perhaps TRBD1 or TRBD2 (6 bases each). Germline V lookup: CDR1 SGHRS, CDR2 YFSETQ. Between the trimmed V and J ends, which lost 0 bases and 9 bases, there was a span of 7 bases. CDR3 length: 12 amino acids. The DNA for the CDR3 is TGCGCCAGCAGCTTGGAGGGGGGCATTCAGTACTTC. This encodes CASSLEGGIQYF. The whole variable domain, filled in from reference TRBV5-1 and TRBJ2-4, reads KAGVTQTPRYLIKTRGQQVTLSCSPISGHRSVSWYQQTPGQGLQFLFEYFSETQRNKGNFPGRFSGRQFSNSRSEMNVSTLELGDSALYLCASSLEGGIQYFGAGTRLSVL.

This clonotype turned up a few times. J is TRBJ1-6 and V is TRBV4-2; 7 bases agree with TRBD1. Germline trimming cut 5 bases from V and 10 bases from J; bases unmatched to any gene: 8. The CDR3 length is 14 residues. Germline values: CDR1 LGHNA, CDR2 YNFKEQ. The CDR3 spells CASSLQGSVSPLHF. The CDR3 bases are TGTGCCAGCAGCTTACAGGGGAGTGTCTCACCCCTCCACTTT.

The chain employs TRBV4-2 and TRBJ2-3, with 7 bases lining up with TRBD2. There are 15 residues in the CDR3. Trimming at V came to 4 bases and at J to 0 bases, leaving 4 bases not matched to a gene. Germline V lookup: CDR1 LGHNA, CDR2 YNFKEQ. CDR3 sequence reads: CASSPSGHSTDTQYF. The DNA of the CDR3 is TGTGCCAGCAGCCCTAGCGGTCATAGCACAGATACGCAGTATTTT.

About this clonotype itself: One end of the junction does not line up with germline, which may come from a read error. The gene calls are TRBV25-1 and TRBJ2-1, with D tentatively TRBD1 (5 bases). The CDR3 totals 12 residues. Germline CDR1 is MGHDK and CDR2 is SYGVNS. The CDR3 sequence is CASREQANGQFF. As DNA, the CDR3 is TGTGCCAGTAGGGAACAGGCCAATGGGCAGTTCTTC. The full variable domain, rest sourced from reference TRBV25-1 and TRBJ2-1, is EADIYQTPRYLVIGTGKKITLECSQTMGHDKMYWYQQDPGMELHLIHYSYGVNSTEKGDLSSESTVSRIRTEHFPLTLESARPSHTSQYLCASREQANGQFFGPGTRLTVL.

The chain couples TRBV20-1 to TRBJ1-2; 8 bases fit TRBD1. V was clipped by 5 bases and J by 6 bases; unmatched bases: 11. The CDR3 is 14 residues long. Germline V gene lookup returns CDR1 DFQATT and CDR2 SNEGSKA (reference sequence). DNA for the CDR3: TGCAGTGCTCCTTCCGGACAGGGCGGAGATGGCTACACCTTC. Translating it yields CSAPSGQGGDGYTF.

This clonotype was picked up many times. The CDR3 DNA reads as TGCAGCGTTGGCCGACAGGGGGAGACCCAGTACTTC. Residues: CSVGRQGETQYF. The rearrangement links TRBV29-1 to TRBJ2-5; TRBD1 aligns across 8 bases. CDR3 length equals 12 residues. V trimming: 4 bases; J trimming: 5 bases; junction bases outside the gene matches: 3. The germline CDR1 and CDR2 sequences are SQVTM and ANQGSEA.

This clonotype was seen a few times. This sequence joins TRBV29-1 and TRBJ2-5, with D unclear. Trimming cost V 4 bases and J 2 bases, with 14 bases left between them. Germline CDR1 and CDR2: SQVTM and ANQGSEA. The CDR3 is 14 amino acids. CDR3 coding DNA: TGCAGCGTTGTCAGCCACGATCCACAAGAGACCCAGTACTTC. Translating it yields CSVVSHDPQETQYF.

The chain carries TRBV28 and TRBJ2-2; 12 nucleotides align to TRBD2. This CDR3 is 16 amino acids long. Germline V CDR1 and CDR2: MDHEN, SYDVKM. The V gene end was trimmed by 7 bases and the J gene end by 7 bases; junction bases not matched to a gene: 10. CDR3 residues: CASNPSGRAWDGELFF. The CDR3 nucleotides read TGTGCCAGCAATCCTAGCGGGAGGGCCTGGGACGGGGAGCTGTTTTTT.